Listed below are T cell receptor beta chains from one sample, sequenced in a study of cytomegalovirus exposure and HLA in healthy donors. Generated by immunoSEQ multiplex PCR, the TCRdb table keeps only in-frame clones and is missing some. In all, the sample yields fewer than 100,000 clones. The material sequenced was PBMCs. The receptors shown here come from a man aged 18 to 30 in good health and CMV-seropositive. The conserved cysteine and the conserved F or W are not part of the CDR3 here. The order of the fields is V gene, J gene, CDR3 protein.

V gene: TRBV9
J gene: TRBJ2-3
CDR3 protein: ASSEEGSTDTQY

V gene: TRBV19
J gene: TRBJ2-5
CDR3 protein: ASSPRTGEETQY

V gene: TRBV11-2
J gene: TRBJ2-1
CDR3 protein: ASRYRGSGRDSLNEQF

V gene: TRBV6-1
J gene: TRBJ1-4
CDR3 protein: ASSGFAGKLF

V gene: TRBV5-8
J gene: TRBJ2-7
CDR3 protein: ASSLWGLNSYEQY

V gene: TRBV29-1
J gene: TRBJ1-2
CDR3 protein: SVEGIGDYGYT

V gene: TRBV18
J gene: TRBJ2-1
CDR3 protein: ASSPTSTIDNEQF

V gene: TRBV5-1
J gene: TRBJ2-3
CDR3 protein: ASSQGPGTGVADTQY

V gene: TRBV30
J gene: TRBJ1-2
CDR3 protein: AWSVTYGYT

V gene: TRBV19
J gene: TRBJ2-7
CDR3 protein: ASSWAPSYEQY

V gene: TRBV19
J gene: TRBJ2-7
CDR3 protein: ASSKRTELKAYEQY

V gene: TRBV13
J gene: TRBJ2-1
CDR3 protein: ASSLSGVEQF

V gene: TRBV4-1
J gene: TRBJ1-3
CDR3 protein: ASSQVIAGNTIY

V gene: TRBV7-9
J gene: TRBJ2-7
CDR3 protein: ASSLGGQGPHEQY

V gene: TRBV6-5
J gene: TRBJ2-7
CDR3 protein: ASRQSGQRYEQY

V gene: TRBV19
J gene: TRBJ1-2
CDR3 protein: ASSIALQGYGYT

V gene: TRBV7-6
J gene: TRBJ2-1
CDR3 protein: ASSPLAGGHNEQF

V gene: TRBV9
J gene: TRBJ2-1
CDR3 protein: ASSPLLAGVYNEQF

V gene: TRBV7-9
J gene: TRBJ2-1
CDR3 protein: ASRSGYNEQF

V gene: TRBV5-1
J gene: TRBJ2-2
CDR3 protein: ASSSTTGRNTGELF

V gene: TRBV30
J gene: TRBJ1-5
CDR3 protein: AWSVQDTLSPQH

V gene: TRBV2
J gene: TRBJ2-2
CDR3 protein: ASKPGLVAGPGELF

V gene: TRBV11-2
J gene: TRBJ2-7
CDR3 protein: ASSARDRGYEQY

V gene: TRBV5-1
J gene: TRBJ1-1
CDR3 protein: ASRLGQVGDTEAF

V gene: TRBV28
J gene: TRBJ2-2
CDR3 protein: ASIGVTANTGELF

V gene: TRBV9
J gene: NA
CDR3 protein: ASSPRLAGALYEQY

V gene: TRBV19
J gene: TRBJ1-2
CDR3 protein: ASSSGQGRDGYT

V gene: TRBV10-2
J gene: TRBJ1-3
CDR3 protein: ASTPPGGNTIY

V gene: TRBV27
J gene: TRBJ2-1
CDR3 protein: ASRDGLRIDEQF

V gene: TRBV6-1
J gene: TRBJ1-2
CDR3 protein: ASSSAGQLNYGYT

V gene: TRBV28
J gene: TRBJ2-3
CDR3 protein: ASSLVRGGADTQY

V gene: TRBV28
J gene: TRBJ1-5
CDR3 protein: ASSLLVQLDSPQH

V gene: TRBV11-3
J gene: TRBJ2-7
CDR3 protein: ASSLPHGGFTYEQY

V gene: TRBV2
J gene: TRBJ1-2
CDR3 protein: ASRRDSPTYGYT

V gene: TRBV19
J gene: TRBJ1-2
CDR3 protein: ASSMVRRTDGYT

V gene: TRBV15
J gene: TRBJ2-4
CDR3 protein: ATSRDFARIIAKNIQY

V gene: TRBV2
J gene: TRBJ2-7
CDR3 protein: ASSETEQGAVEQY

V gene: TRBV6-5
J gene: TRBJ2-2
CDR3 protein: ASFRAGWKSGELF